This record concerns one T cell receptor (beta chain) sequence. The method was immunoSEQ multiplex PCR; TCRdb's version includes in-frame clones alone and lacks a portion of them. The repertoire holds about 170,000 clones, with around 84% as singletons. This sample was taken from a study of blood T cell repertoires in COVID-19. For the study at large: From the United States, Italy and Spain came samples of acute and convalescent COVID-19.

V gave up 4 bases and J gave up 7 bases; unmatched junction bases: 5. The CDR3 totals 14 residues. Germline values: CDR1 SGHRS, CDR2 YFSETQ. The source of this sequence is a human donor with acute or convalescent COVID-19. The donor label of this sample is uncertain. The chain couples TRBV5-1 to TRBJ1-6; 7 bases fit TRBD1. The specimen was peripheral blood. The CDR3 nucleotides read TGCGCCAGCAGCCGGGACAGAAAGAATTCACCCCTCCACTTT. As protein: CASSRDRKNSPLHF.